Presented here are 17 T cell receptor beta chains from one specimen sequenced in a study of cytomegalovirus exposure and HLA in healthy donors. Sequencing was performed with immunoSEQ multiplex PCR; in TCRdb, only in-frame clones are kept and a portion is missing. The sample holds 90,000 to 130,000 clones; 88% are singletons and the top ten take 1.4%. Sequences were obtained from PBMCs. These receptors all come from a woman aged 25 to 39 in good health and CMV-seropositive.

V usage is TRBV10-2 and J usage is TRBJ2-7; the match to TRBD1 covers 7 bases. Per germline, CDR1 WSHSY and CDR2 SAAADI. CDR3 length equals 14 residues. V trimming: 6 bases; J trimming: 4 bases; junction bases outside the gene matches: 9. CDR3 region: CASRPPGTEYEQYF. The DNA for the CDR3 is TGCGCCAGCAGGCCGCCCGGGACAGAGTACGAGCAGTACTTC.

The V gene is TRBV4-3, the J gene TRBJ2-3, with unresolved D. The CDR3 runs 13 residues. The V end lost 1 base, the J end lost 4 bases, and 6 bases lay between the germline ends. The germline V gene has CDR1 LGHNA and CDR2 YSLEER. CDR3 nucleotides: TGCGCCAGCAGCCAAGTCTCGGCAGATACGCAGTATTTT. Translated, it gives CASSQVSADTQYF.

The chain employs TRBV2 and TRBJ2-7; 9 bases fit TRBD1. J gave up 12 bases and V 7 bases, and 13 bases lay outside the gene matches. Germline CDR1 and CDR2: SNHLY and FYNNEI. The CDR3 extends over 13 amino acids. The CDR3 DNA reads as TGTGCCAGCACCTCGACAGGGGGTTTCCCGGGGTACTTC. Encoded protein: CASTSTGGFPGYF.

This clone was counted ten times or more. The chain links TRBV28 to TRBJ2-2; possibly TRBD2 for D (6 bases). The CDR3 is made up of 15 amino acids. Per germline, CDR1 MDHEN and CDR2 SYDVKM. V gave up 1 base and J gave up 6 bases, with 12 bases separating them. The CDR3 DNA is TGTGCCAGCAGTTTATCCGGGAGTGGGGCCGGGGAGCTGTTTTTT. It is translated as CASSLSGSGAGELFF.

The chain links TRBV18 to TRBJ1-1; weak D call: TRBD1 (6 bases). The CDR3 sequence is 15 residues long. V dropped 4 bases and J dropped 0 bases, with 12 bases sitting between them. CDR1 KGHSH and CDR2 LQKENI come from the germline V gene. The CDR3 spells CASSQETGMNTEAFF. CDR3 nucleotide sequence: TGTGCCAGCTCACAAGAGACAGGAATGAACACTGAAGCTTTCTTT.

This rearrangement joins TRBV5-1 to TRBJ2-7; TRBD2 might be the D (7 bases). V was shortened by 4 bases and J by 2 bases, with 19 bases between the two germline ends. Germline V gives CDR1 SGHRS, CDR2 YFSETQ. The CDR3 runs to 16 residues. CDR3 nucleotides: TGCGCCAGCAGCGTTTCAGGGGCGGGAGCCGCCTACGAGCAGTACTTC. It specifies CASSVSGAGAAYEQYF.

CDR3 in amino acids: CASSFITSGRANEQFF. CDR3 DNA sequence: TGTGCCAGCAGTTTTATAACTAGCGGGAGGGCCAATGAGCAGTTCTTC. The V and J genes are TRBV28 and TRBJ2-1, with TRBD2 identical over 13 bases. The CDR3 covers 16 residues. V shed 3 bases, J shed 6 bases, and the junction held 5 bases outside the gene matches. Germline CDR1 reads MDHEN; CDR2 reads SYDVKM.

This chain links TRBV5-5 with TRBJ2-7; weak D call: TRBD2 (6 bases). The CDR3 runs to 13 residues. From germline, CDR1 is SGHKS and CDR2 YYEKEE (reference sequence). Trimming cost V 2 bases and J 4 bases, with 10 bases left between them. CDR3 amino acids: CASSLLAGYEQYF. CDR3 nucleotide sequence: TGTGCCAGCAGCTTATTGGCGGGGTACGAGCAGTACTTC.

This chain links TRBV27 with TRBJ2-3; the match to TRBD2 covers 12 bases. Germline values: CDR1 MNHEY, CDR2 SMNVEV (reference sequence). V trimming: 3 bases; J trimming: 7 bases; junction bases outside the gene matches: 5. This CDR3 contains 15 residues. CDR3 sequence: CASSFLTSGSNTQYF. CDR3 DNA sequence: TGTGCCAGCAGTTTCTTGACTAGCGGGAGCAATACGCAGTATTTT.

This CDR3 is CASDGGRKYF. The CDR3 bases are TGTGCCAGCGATGGCGGAAGGAAGTACTTC. The chain has TRBV2 and TRBJ2-5; the D is unclear. This CDR3 is built from 10 residues. The ends were cut back, 8 bases at V and 12 bases at J, with 13 bases in the middle. Germline V CDR1 and CDR2: SNHLY, FYNNEI.

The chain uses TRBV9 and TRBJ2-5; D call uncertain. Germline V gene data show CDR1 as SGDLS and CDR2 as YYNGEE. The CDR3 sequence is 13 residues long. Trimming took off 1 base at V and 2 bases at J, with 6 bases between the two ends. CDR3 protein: CASSVSLQETQYF. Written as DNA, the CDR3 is TGTGCCAGCAGCGTATCCCTTCAAGAGACCCAGTACTTC.

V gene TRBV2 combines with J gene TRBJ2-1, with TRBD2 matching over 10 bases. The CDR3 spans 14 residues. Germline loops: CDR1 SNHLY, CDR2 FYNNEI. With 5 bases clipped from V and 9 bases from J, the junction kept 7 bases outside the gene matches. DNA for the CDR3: TGTGCCAGCAGTCAATTAGCGGGAGGTGGTGAGCAGTTCTTC. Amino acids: CASSQLAGGGEQFF.

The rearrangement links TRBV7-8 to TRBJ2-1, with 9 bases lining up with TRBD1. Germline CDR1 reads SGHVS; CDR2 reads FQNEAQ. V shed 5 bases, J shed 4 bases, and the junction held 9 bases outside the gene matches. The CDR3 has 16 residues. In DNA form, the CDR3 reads TGTGCCAGCAGCACCCCCGGGACAGGGAATTACAATGAGCAGTTCTTC. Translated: CASSTPGTGNYNEQFF.

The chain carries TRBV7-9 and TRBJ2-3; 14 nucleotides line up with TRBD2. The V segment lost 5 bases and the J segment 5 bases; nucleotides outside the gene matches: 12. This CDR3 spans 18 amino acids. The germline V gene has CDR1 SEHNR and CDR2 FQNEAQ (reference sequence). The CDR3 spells CASSPPGTSGGFVDTQYF. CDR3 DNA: TGTGCCAGCAGCCCACCCGGGACTAGCGGGGGTTTTGTAGATACGCAGTATTTT.

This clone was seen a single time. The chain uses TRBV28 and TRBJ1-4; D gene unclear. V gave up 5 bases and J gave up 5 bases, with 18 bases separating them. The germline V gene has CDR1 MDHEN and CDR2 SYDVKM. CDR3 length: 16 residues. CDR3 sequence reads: CASSTRRAWENEKLFF. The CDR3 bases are TGTGCCAGCAGTACCCGGCGGGCGTGGGAAAATGAAAAACTGTTTTTT.

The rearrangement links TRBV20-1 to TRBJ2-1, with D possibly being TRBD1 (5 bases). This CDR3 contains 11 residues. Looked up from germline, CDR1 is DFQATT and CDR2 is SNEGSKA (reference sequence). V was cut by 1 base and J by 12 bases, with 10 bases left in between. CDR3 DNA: TGCAGTGCTAGAGGGACATCCTCGCAGTTCTTC. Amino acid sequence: CSARGTSSQFF.

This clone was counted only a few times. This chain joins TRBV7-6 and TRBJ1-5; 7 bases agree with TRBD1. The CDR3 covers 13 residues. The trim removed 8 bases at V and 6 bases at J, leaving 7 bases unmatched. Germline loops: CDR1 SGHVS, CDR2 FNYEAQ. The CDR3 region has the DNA TGTGCCAGCGGCCAGGGGGGTGGTCAGCCCCAGCATTTT. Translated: CASGQGGGQPQHF.